The text below deals with one T cell receptor beta chain. Its antigen is undetermined. These data belong to a study of CD8 T cells in ankylosing spondylitis. General study results and limits: CD8+ cells made up the disease-linked clones, which were relatively rare in peripheral blood. The study identified a TCR beta motif of roughly eight highly homologous variants that appeared characteristic of ankylosing spondylitis blood. Clones linked to disease were reported to show significant enrichment in matched ankylosing spondylitis synovial fluid.

Germline CDR1 reads SGHRS; CDR2 reads YFSETQ. Trimming shortened V by 3 bases and J by 4 bases, and 7 bases separated the two germline ends. CDR3 length: 13 residues. The authors made TCR beta libraries by quantitative 5'-RACE with molecular barcodes. One entry per CDR3 protein results from TCRdb running MiXCR on the 5' RACE reads. The data hold almost 250,000 distinct CDR3 sequences, with roughly a third observed a single time. The sequenced material came from blood, either unsorted or a sorted T cell fraction (not recorded which). The chain combines TRBV5-1 with TRBJ1-4, with D hard to call. The TCR originated in a male donor with ankylosing spondylitis or in good health (not recorded which). In nucleotides, the CDR3 is TGCGCCAGCAGCTCCCGCCTTAATGAAAAACTGTTTTTT. Protein: CASSSRLNEKLFF.